A selection of T cell receptor beta chains follows, all from one sample in a study of cytomegalovirus exposure and HLA in healthy donors. Sequencing used immunoSEQ multiplex PCR; TCRdb keeps in-frame clones, though not all of them. Of some 180,000 clones listed, roughly 13% were seen once; the top ten hold about 7.8%. The sample comprised PBMCs. These receptors were taken from a man aged 50-59 years in good health and CMV-seropositive. The conserved cysteine and the conserved F or W are not part of the CDR3 here. D genes are given only for firm matches. The size of a clone is reported for some rows only, either as once, few or many, or as a class for expanded clones.

D gene	V gene	clone size	J gene	CDR3 protein
NA	TRBV11-3	few	TRBJ1-1	ASAPPVTEAF
NA	TRBV30	NA	TRBJ1-1	AWKIRQAVNTEAF
TRBD1	TRBV7-2	few	TRBJ1-3	ASSLDDRGFGGNTIY
NA	TRBV11-3	NA	TRBJ2-1	ASSNLLPTGNEQF
NA	TRBV4-3	few	TRBJ2-1	ASSAGPSNEQF
NA	TRBV6-4	NA	TRBJ1-4	ASSLTGRTNEKLF
TRBD1	TRBV27	few	TRBJ2-1	ATQPAGTGKNEQF
TRBD1	TRBV18	NA	TRBJ1-4	ASSPLDTGVGSEKLF
NA	TRBV19	NA	TRBJ2-3	ASSPRAKSTDTQY
NA	TRBV4-2	few	TRBJ2-5	ASSQGPSGQTQY
TRBD1	TRBV7-9	NA	TRBJ2-2	ASSLAGQVTGELF
NA	TRBV25-1	NA	TRBJ2-6	ASSGQSGANVLT
NA	TRBV5-1	NA	TRBJ1-3	ASRREGTGNTIY
NA	TRBV11-2	few	TRBJ1-6	ASSTRVYNSPLH
NA	TRBV7-2	NA	TRBJ2-7	ASSSFLGQEQY
TRBD1	TRBV5-4	NA	TRBJ1-2	ASSLQGGDYGYT
NA	TRBV7-3	NA	TRBJ2-2	ASSLTRTSNTGELF
NA	TRBV4-3	NA	TRBJ2-1	ASSQDRSYNEQF
TRBD1	TRBV2	few	TRBJ2-2	ASSGQGGTGELF
TRBD1	TRBV11-2	NA	TRBJ2-5	ASSYGTGETQY
NA	TRBV19	NA	TRBJ1-2	ASSIGPPANYGYT
TRBD1	TRBV9	few	TRBJ1-6	ASSGRDRDSSPLH
TRBD2	TRBV19	NA	TRBJ2-5	ASSIGLAGGQETQY
NA	TRBV7-2	few	TRBJ1-5	ASSSNRGNQPQH
TRBD1	TRBV27	few	TRBJ1-1	ASSLNRGGTEAF
NA	TRBV5-6	NA	TRBJ2-3	ASSLDRDTGQY
NA	TRBV27	few	TRBJ2-5	ASSFRGLRETQY
TRBD1	TRBV11-3	NA	TRBJ2-3	ASSSYRGLNTDTQY